This entry describes one TCR beta chain. Antigen specificity is unknown. This specimen comes from a study of persistence of HIV-infected CD4 T cells. Germline trimming cut 3 bases from V and 8 bases from J; bases unmatched to any gene: 5. This CDR3 is built from 15 residues. Per germline, CDR1 LNHNV and CDR2 YYDKDF (reference sequence). Nonspecific anti-CD3/anti-CD28 bead stimulation represents the broad CD4+ T cell repertoire. Sorting selected CD4+ T cells upregulating both CD40 ligand and CD69. The immunoSEQ assay was version 4, run in survey mode. Sequenced by immunoSEQ multiplex PCR; TCRdb stores in-frame clones only, minus some. Of about 43,000 clones listed, more than 80% are singletons.

Sequencing was performed on CD4+ T cells sorted from PBMCs after roughly 18-hour stimulation, taken from a patient who received antiretroviral therapy. This chain uses TRBV15 with TRBJ1-6, with 9 nucleotides matching TRBD1. The clonotype originates from an adult man with HIV who was CMV-seropositive. In nucleotides, the CDR3 is TGTGCCACCAGCAGTTCGACAGGGGGATATTCACCCCTCCACTTT. As protein: CATSSSTGGYSPLHF.